Shown below are 19 T cell receptor beta chains from a single sample sequenced in a study of sequential checkpoint blockade in melanoma. Regarding treatment: randomized to nivolumab then ipilimumab (arm A) or the reverse (arm B). The table came from immunoSEQ multiplex PCR; TCRdb's copy has only in-frame clones and leaves some out. The sample lists around 39,000 clones; just under 85% were seen once. The source was CD8+ T cells sorted from blood (inferred from file names), collected from a patient given nivolumab and ipilimumab in sequence. The receptors here all came from a human donor with melanoma.

The rearrangement joins TRBV19 to TRBJ2-3; D gene ambiguous. The CDR3 loop spans 18 amino acids. Trimming pared 0 bases from V and 0 bases from J, leaving 16 bases between. The V gene's germline CDR1 is LNHDA and CDR2 SQIVND (reference sequence). The CDR3 DNA reads as TGTGCCAGTAGTATAGATCTCGAAGTGGCGGTTAGCACAGATACGCAGTATTTT. Its protein product is CASSIDLEVAVSTDTQYF.

The chain recombines TRBV30 with TRBJ2-7; D is perhaps TRBD1 (6 bases). The germline CDR1 and CDR2 sequences are GTSNPN and SVGIG (reference sequence). V shed 6 bases and J shed 3 bases, with 18 bases lying between them. The CDR3 extends over 14 amino acids. The CDR3 nucleotides are TGTGCCTGTCTTGGGGGCACAACCTTCTACGAGCAGTACTTC. Its translation is CACLGGTTFYEQYF.

This clone was observed once. V is TRBV6-1 and J is TRBJ2-5; D is possibly TRBD1 (6 bases). The germline V gene has CDR1 MNHNS and CDR2 SASEGT. The CDR3 extends over 12 amino acids. Trimming removed 4 bases from V and 9 bases from J, with 12 bases in between. This CDR3 reads CASSATGSAQYF. In nucleotides, the CDR3 is TGTGCCAGCAGTGCAACAGGGTCCGCCCAGTACTTC.

The V and J genes are TRBV7-9 and TRBJ2-5; no clear D gene. This CDR3 spans 11 amino acids. Trimming removed 5 bases from V and 4 bases from J, with 5 bases in between. Germline V gives CDR1 SEHNR, CDR2 FQNEAQ (reference sequence). The CDR3 sequence is CASSLSETQYF. As DNA, the CDR3 is TGTGCCAGCAGCCTTTCAGAGACCCAGTACTTC.

V is TRBV20-1 and J is TRBJ1-1, with D possibly being TRBD1 (5 bases). CDR1 DFQATT and CDR2 SNEGSKA come from the germline V gene (reference sequence). This CDR3 comprises 11 residues. V lost 3 bases and J lost 7, with 9 bases in between. CDR3 amino acids: CSARKGHEAFF. Written as DNA, the CDR3 is TGCAGTGCTAGGAAGGGGCATGAAGCTTTCTTT.

J is TRBJ1-1 and V is TRBV5-1, with D unresolved. This CDR3 spans 14 amino acids. V shed 4 bases and J shed 4 bases, with 14 bases lying between them. CDR1 SGHRS and CDR2 YFSETQ come from the germline V gene. CDR3 in amino acids: CASSLGEGLTEAFF. Written as DNA, the CDR3 is TGCGCCAGCAGCCTCGGGGAAGGGCTCACTGAAGCTTTCTTT.

This chain connects TRBV6-1 to TRBJ1-2, with 11 bases aligning to TRBD1. The CDR3 has 15 amino acids. Germline V gene lookup returns CDR1 MNHNS and CDR2 SASEGT. J lost 8 bases, V lost 1 base, and 6 bases had no gene match. CDR3 region: CASSEEGQGAWGYTF. Written as DNA, the CDR3 is TGTGCCAGCAGTGAAGAAGGACAGGGGGCCTGGGGCTACACCTTC.

This clone qualifies as medium-sized. This same CDR3 is encoded by further DNA sequences in the sample. The chain couples TRBV6-4 to TRBJ2-3; 8 nucleotides line up with TRBD2. V dropped 0 bases and J dropped 1; count of bases not matched to a gene: 0. The CDR3 contains 15 residues. Germline V gene data show CDR1 as MRHNA and CDR2 as SNTAGT. The CDR3 DNA reads TGTGCCAGCAGTGACTCTAGCGGGGGCACAGATACGCAGTATTTT. Translating gives CASSDSSGGTDTQYF.

The chain couples TRBV28 to TRBJ2-7, with 7 bases aligning to TRBD2. V shed 2 bases and J 4 bases; nucleotides not matched to a gene: 5. Germline assignment: CDR1 MDHEN and CDR2 SYDVKM. The CDR3 is 14 residues long. CDR3 sequence reads: CASSLLGEGYEQYF. The CDR3 DNA is TGTGCCAGCAGTTTACTGGGGGAGGGTTACGAGCAGTACTTC.

The V gene is TRBV27, the J gene TRBJ2-2; 10 nucleotides agree with TRBD2. This CDR3 spans 15 amino acids. Per germline, CDR1 MNHEY and CDR2 SMNVEV (reference sequence). The V segment lost 6 bases and the J segment 3 bases; nucleotides outside the gene matches: 4. CDR3 region: CASRIAGGDTGELFF. The CDR3 DNA reads as TGTGCCAGCAGAATAGCGGGGGGCGACACCGGGGAGCTGTTTTTT.

This rearrangement joins TRBV27 to TRBJ2-7; D is undetermined. The V end was cut by 1 base, the J end by 3 bases, with 10 bases between. The germline V gene encodes CDR1 MNHEY and CDR2 SMNVEV (reference sequence). This CDR3 contains 14 residues. The CDR3 DNA follows: TGTGCCAGCAGTTTATTTAGTAACCACTACGAGCAGTACTTC. Amino acids: CASSLFSNHYEQYF.

The J gene is TRBJ2-5, the V gene TRBV5-1; possible D gene TRBD1, 6 bases. The end of the DNA aligns better with TRBJ2-7, so the J call may be wrong. Germline V lookup: CDR1 SGHRS, CDR2 YFSETQ. The CDR3 loop spans 13 amino acids. The CDR3 DNA reads as TGCGCCAGCAGCCCGGGACAAGACTACGAGCAGTACTTC. As protein: CASSPGQDYEQYF.

This sequence joins TRBV4-2 and TRBJ1-5, with unresolved D. The germline CDR1 and CDR2 sequences are LGHNA and YNFKEQ. There are 13 residues in the CDR3. Trimming left V 5 bases short and J 6 bases short, with 11 bases between. The CDR3 region has the DNA TGTGCCAGCAGCAGAGGAGGGTTTCAGCCCCAGCATTTT. Protein product: CASSRGGFQPQHF.

The chain is built from TRBV7-9 and TRBJ2-5; maybe TRBD1 (6 bases). The CDR3 has 13 amino acids. CDR1 and CDR2 (germline): SEHNR, FQNEAQ (reference sequence). Between the trimmed V and J ends, which lost 5 bases and 1 base, there was a span of 8 bases. The CDR3 region is CASSRTVQETQYF. As DNA, the CDR3 is TGTGCCAGCAGCCGGACAGTCCAAGAGACCCAGTACTTC.

The V call is TRBV5-1, the J call TRBJ2-7; weak D call: TRBD1 (8 bases). Germline values: CDR1 SGHRS, CDR2 YFSETQ. The CDR3 is 16 amino acids. V was clipped by 0 bases and J by 3 bases, with 16 bases between them. CDR3 nucleotides: TGCGCCAGCAGCTTGGCCGGGGGGACAGGAGGCTACGAGCAGTACTTC. Protein: CASSLAGGTGGYEQYF.

This clone was recorded a few times. The chain joins TRBV7-9 to TRBJ2-1; no firm D call. CDR1 and CDR2 (germline): SEHNR, FQNEAQ (reference sequence). The CDR3 contains 11 residues. V lost 5 bases and J lost 6, with 5 bases in between. The CDR3 spells CASSRVNEQFF. The DNA of the CDR3 is TGTGCCAGCAGCCGTGTCAATGAGCAGTTCTTC.

V is TRBV6-1 and J is TRBJ1-1; perhaps TRBD1 as D (6 bases). The CDR3 runs 15 residues. The V end was cut by 6 bases, the J end by 1 base, with 15 bases between. CDR1 and CDR2 from the germline V gene are MNHNS and SASEGT. The DNA for the CDR3 is TGTGCCAGCAGCTACAGGGATCTGGGGAACACTGAAGCTTTCTTT. Translating it yields CASSYRDLGNTEAFF.

J is TRBJ1-5 and V is TRBV5-3, with D maybe TRBD1 (5 bases). TRBV5-3 is labeled an ORF, and its function is uncertain. V lost 1 base and J 4 bases, leaving 18 bases between the germline ends. The CDR3 spans 17 residues. DNA of the CDR3: TGTGCCAGAAGCTTGCCGGGAGAGGGTCGGGGGAATCAGCCCCAGCATTTT. As protein: CARSLPGEGRGNQPQHF.

The chain employs TRBV5-4 and TRBJ2-7, with D tentatively TRBD2 (8 bases). V shed 0 bases and J shed 4 bases, with 14 bases lying between them. Germline lookup yields CDR1 SGHNT and CDR2 YYREEE (reference sequence). CDR3 size: 15 residues. CDR3: CASSLAGRGRYEQYF. CDR3 DNA sequence: TGTGCCAGCAGCTTGGCCGGGAGGGGGCGGTACGAGCAGTACTTC.